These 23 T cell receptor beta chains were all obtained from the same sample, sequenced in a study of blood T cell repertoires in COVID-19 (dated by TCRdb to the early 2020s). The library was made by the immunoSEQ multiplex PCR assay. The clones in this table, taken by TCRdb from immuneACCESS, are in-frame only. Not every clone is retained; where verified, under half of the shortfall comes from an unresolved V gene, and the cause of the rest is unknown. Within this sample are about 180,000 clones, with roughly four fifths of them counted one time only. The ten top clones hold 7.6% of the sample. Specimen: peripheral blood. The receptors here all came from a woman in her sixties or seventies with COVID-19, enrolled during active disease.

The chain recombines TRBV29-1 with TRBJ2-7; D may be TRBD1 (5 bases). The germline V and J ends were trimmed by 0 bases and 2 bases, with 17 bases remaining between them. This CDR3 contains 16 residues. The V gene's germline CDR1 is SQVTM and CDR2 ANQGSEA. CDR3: CSVEDRSQGKTYEQYF. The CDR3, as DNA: TGCAGCGTTGAAGATAGAAGTCAGGGCAAAACCTACGAGCAGTACTTC.

For the CDR3, the DNA is TGTGCCAGCAGCTTAGCCCATTCGGCGGGAGGAGGAGAGACCCAGTACTTC. This translates into CASSLAHSAGGGETQYF. The chain links TRBV7-9 to TRBJ2-5; 8 positions match TRBD2. CDR1 is SEHNR and CDR2 is FQNEAQ in the germline V gene (reference sequence). The CDR3 sequence is 17 residues long. J was trimmed by 4 bases and V by 0 bases; bases with no gene match: 10.

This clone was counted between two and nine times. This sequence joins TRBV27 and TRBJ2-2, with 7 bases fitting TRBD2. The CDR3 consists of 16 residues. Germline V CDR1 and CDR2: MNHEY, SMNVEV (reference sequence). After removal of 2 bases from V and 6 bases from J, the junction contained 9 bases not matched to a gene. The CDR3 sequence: CASSLTPGTTSGELFF. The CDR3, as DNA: TGTGCCAGCAGTTTAACACCCGGGACTACCTCCGGGGAGCTGTTTTTT.

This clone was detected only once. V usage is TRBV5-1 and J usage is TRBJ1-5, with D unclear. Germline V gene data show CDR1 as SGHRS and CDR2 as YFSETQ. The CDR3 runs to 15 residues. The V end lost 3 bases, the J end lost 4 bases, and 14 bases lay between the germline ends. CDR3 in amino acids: CASSSNTGSNQPQHF. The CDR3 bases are TGCGCCAGCAGCTCGAATACGGGGTCTAATCAGCCCCAGCATTTT.

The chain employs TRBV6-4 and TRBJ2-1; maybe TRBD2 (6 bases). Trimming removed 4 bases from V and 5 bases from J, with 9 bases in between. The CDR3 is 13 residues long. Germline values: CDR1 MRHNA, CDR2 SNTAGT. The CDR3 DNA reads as TGTGCCAGCAGTGTGGGACTCAACAATGAGCAGTTCTTC. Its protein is CASSVGLNNEQFF.

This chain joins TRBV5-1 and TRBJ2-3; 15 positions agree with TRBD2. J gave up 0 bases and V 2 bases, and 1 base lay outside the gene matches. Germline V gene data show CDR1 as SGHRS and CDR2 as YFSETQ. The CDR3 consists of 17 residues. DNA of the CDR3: TGCGCCAGCAGCTTCGGGACTAGCGGGGGGAGCACAGATACGCAGTATTTT. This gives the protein CASSFGTSGGSTDTQYF. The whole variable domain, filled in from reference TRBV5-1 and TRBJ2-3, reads KAGVTQTPRYLIKTRGQQVTLSCSPISGHRSVSWYQQTPGQGLQFLFEYFSETQRNKGNFPGRFSGRQFSNSRSEMNVSTLELGDSALYLCASSFGTSGGSTDTQYFGPGTRLTVL.

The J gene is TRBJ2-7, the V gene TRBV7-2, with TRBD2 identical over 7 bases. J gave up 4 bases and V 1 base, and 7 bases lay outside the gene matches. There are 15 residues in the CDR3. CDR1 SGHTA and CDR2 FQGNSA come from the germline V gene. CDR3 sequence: CASSLVSSGEYEQYF. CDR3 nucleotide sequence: TGTGCCAGCAGCTTAGTATCTAGCGGAGAGTACGAGCAGTACTTC.

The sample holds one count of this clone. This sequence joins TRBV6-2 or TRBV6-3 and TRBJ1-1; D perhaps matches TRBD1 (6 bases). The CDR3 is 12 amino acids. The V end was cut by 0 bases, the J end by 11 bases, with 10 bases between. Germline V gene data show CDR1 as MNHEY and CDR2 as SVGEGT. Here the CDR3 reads CASSYSGGMAFF. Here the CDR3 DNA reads TGTGCCAGCAGTTACTCAGGGGGTATGGCTTTCTTT.

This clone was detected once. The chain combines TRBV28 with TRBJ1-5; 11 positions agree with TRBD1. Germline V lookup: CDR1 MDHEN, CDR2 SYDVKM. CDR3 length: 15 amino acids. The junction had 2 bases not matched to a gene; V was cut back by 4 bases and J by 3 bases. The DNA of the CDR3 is TGTGCCAGCAGTTGGACAGGGGGCAACAATCAGCCCCAGCATTTT. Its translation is CASSWTGGNNQPQHF. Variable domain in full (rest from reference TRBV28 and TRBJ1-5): DVKVTQSSRYLVKRTGEKVFLECVQDMDHENMFWYRQDPGLGLRLIYFSYDVKMKEKGDIPEGYSVSREKKERFSLILESASTNQTSMYLCASSWTGGNNQPQHFGDGTRLSIL.

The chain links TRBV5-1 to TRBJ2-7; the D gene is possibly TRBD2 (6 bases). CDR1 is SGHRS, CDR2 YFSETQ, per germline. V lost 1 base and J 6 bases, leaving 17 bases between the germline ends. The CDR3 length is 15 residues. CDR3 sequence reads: CASSLILMGGSEQYF. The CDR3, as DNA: TGCGCCAGCAGCTTGATTTTAATGGGGGGTTCCGAGCAGTACTTC.

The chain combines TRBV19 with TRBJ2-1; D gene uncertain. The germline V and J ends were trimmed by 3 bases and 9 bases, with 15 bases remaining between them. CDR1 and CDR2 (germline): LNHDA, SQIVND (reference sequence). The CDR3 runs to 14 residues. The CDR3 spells CASSMTLSVAEQFF. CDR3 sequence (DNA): TGTGCCAGTAGTATGACCTTATCCGTAGCTGAGCAGTTCTTC.

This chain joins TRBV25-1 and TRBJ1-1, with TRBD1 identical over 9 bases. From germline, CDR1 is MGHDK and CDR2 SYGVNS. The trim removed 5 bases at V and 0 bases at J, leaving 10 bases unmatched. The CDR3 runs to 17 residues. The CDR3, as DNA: TGTGCCAGCAGTCCAGGACAGGGGCGGGGAATGAACACTGAAGCTTTCTTT. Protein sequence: CASSPGQGRGMNTEAFF.

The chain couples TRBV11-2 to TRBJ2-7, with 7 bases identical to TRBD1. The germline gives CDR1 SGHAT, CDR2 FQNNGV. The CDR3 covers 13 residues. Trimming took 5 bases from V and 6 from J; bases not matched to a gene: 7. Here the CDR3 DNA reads TGTGCCAGCAGCCCGACAGGGTCTGGCGAGCAGTACTTC. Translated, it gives CASSPTGSGEQYF.

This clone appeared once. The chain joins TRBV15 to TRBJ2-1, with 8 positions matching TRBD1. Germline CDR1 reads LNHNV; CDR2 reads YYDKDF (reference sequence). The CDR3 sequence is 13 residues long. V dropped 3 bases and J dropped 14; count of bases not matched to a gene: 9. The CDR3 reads CATSSDRQGKKFF. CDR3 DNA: TGTGCCACCAGCAGTGATCGACAGGGGAAGAAGTTCTTC.

The CDR3 region has the DNA TGTGCCAGATCGGACAGGGTAAAAGAGACCCAGTACTTC. As protein: CARSDRVKETQYF. The chain joins TRBV14 to TRBJ2-5, with 8 bases lining up with TRBD1. From germline, CDR1 is SGHDN and CDR2 FVKESK. CDR3 length: 13 amino acids. J lost 3 bases, V lost 9 bases, and 6 bases had no gene match.

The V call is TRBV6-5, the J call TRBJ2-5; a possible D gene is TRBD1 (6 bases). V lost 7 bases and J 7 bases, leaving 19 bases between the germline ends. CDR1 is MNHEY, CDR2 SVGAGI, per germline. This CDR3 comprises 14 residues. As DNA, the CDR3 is TGTGCCAGCATCGGCAGGGGCCAAAGGGGGACCCAGTACTTC. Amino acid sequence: CASIGRGQRGTQYF.

CDR3 in amino acids: CASSLDGGRSNEQFF. As DNA, the CDR3 is TGTGCCAGCAGCTTAGACGGGGGAAGAAGCAATGAGCAGTTCTTC. The chain joins TRBV7-6 to TRBJ2-1; D may be TRBD2 (6 bases). The CDR3 totals 15 residues. CDR1 SGHVS and CDR2 FNYEAQ come from the germline V gene. Trimming shortened V by 1 base and J by 6 bases, and 13 bases separated the two germline ends.

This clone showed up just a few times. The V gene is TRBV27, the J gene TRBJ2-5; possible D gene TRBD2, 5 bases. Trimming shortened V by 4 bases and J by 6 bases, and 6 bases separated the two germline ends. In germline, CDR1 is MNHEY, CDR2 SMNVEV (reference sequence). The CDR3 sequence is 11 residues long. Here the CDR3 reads CASSSGKTQYF. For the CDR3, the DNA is TGTGCCAGCAGTTCGGGGAAGACCCAGTACTTC.

This chain's CDR3 is CASSPRQGNLAYEQYF. As DNA, the CDR3 is TGTGCCAGCAGTCCCCGTCAGGGGAATCTAGCCTACGAGCAGTACTTC. The V and J genes are TRBV28 and TRBJ2-7; tentatively, D is TRBD1 (6 bases). CDR3 size: 16 residues. The V gene's germline CDR1 is MDHEN and CDR2 SYDVKM. V was pared by 5 bases and J by 2 bases, with 19 bases between. The full variable domain, with the rest looked up from reference TRBV28 and TRBJ2-7, is DVKVTQSSRYLVKRTGEKVFLECVQDMDHENMFWYRQDPGLGLRLIYFSYDVKMKEKGDIPEGYSVSREKKERFSLILESASTNQTSMYLCASSPRQGNLAYEQYFGPGTRLTVT.

In DNA, the CDR3 is TGTGCCAGCAGTTACCCGGGACTAGGAGGCGGGGAGCTGTTTTTT. Its protein product is CASSYPGLGGGELFF. V gene TRBV6-2 or TRBV6-3 combines with J gene TRBJ2-2; TRBD2 matches 8 bases. CDR1 MNHEY and CDR2 SVGEGT come from the germline V gene. The CDR3 runs 15 residues. V shed 2 bases and J 7 bases; nucleotides not matched to a gene: 6.

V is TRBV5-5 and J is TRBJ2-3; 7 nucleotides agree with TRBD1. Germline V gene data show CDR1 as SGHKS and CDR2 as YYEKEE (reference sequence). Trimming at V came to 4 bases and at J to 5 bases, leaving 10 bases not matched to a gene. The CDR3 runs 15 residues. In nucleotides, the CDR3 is TGTGCCAGCAGCGGGGCCGGGACAGATGGAGATACGCAGTATTTT. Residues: CASSGAGTDGDTQYF.

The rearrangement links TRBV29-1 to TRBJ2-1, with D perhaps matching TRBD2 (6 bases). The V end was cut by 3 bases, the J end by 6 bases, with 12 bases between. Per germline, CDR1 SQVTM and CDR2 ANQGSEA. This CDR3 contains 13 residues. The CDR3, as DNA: TGCAGCGTTGATACCGGGAGCGGCAATGAGCAGTTCTTC. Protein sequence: CSVDTGSGNEQFF.

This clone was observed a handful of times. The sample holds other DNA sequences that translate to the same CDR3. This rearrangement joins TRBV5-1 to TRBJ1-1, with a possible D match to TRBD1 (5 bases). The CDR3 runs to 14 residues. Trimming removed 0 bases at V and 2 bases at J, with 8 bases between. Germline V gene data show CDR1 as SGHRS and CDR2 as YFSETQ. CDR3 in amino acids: CASSLGDRNTEAFF. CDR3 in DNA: TGCGCCAGCAGCTTGGGAGACAGAAACACTGAAGCTTTCTTT.